This T cell receptor (beta chain) was identified during a study of Graves' ophthalmopathy and Graves' hyperthyroidism. Study results and limitations: Both a 70.59% sensitivity and a 72.22% specificity characterized the model's predictions of ophthalmopathy progression.

The CDR3 length is 15 residues. V lost 4 bases to trimming and J lost 2 bases, with 17 bases between them. Germline V gene data show CDR1 as SQVTM and CDR2 as ANQGSEA. In this sample, this clonotype turned up many times. The antigen is undetermined. The authors amplified TCR beta CDR3 regions from RNA transcripts. Second-round multiplex PCR came after first-round RT-PCR with HTBI primers. TCRdb processed the multiplex PCR reads anew with MiXCR; each CDR3 protein has one entry. The repertoire holds around 1,000,000 distinct CDR3 sequences, with roughly two fifths as singletons. This rearrangement joins TRBV29-1 to TRBJ1-2; the D gene is possibly TRBD1 (5 bases). This sequence originates from an adult man with Graves' hyperthyroidism. Material for sequencing was peripheral blood or thyroid tissue (not recorded which). CDR3 residues: CSVVRAKAINYGYTF. The CDR3 coding sequence is TGCAGCGTTGTCAGGGCGAAGGCCATAAACTATGGCTACACCTTC.